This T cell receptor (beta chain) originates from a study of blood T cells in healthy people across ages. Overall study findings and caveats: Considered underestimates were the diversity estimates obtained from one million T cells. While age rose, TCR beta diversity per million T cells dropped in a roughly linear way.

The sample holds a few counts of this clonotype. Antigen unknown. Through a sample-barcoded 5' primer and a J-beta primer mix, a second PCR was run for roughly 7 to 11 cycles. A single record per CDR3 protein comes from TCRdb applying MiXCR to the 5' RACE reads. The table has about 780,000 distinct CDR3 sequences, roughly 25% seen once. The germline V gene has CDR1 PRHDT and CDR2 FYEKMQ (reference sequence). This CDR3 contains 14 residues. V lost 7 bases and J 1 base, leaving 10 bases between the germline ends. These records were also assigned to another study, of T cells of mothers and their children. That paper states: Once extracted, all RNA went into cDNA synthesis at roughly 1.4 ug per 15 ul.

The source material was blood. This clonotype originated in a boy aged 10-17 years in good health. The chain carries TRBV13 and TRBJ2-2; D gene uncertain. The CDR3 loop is CASNYDGNTGELFF. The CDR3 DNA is TGTGCCAGCAACTACGACGGGAACACCGGGGAGCTGTTTTTT.